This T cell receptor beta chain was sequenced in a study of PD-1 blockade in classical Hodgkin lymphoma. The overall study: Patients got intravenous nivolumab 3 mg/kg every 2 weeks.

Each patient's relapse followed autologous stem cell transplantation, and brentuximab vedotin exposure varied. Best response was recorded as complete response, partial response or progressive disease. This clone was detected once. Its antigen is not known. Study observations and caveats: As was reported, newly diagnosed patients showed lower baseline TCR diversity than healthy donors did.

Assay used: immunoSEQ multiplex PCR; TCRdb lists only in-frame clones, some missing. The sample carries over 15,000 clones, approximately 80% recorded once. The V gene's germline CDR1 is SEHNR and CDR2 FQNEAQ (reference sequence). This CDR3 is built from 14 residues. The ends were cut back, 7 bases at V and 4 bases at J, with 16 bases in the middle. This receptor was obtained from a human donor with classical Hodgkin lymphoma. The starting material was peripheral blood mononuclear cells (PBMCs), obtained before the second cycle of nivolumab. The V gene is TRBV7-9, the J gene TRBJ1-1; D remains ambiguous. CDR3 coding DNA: TGTGCCAGCATCCCTTATGGGTCTCGCACTGAAGCTTTCTTT. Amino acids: CASIPYGSRTEAFF.